This TCR beta chain came from a study of cytomegalovirus exposure and HLA in healthy donors. Study conclusions and caveats: CMV serostatus alone was available as immune exposure information.

About this clone: No antigen is known for it.

The primer mix had 60 Vbeta and 13 Jbeta primers. Here immunoSEQ multiplex PCR was the method, and the copy in TCRdb shows in-frame clones only, minus some. The profile covers about 200,000 clones, with around 80% appearing a single time and 1.7% taken by the ten largest. This TCR was sampled from a man aged 45-60 years in good health and CMV-seronegative. The sequenced material came from PBMCs.

CDR3 sequence: CASLKTGGNNEQFF. DNA for the CDR3: TGTGCCAGCCTCAAGACAGGGGGAAACAATGAGCAGTTCTTC. The J gene is TRBJ2-1, the V gene TRBV6-1; 9 bases are shared with TRBD1. There are 14 residues in the CDR3. V gave up 8 bases and J gave up 5 bases; unmatched junction bases: 7. CDR1 and CDR2 from the germline V gene are MNHNS and SASEGT.